The 32 T cell receptor beta chains below all came from one sample that was sequenced in a study of tumor and adjacent non-tumor tissue in lung cancer. No cell sorting was done before RNA was extracted from the tissue. TCRbeta libraries were built with three rounds of nested PCR, modified from ARM-PCR. MiXCR, applied by TCRdb to the multiplex PCR reads, yields one record per CDR3 protein. The sample lists about 81,000 distinct CDR3 sequences, roughly two thirds seen once, with roughly 9% in the top ten. The sample consisted of lung tumor tissue. The receptor source for this set is a woman between 40 and 50 years old with non-small cell lung cancer.

The chain joins TRBV5-6 to TRBJ1-1; no definite D call. Germline V lookup: CDR1 SGHDT, CDR2 YYEEEE. The CDR3 has 11 amino acids. The CDR3 loop reads CSSSLGDEAFF. The CDR3 DNA reads as TGTAGCAGCAGCTTGGGAGATGAAGCTTTCTTT.

A remark on this clonotype: The junction differs from germline at one of its ends, possibly a read error. In DNA form, the CDR3 reads TGTGCCAGCAGCTTACCCAGGAGGCACGAGACCCATTACTTC. Its protein is CASSLPRRHETHYF. The chain couples TRBV5-6 to TRBJ2-5, with a weak D call TRBD2 (5 bases). Germline V gene sequence: CDR1 SGHDT, CDR2 YYEEEE. This CDR3 has 14 residues.

This clonotype was detected many times. This chain connects TRBV29-1 to TRBJ1-2; TRBD1 aligns across 7 bases. CDR3 length equals 13 residues. Per germline, CDR1 SQVTM and CDR2 ANQGSEA. With 6 bases clipped from V and 1 base from J, the junction kept 5 bases outside the gene matches. The CDR3 nucleotides read TGCAGCGTCCGACAGGGAGATAACTATGGCTACACCTTC. This codes for CSVRQGDNYGYTF.

Regarding this clonotype: At one end the junction does not follow the germline gene, possibly because of a read error. The chain couples TRBV29-1 to TRBJ2-2, with D tentatively TRBD1 or TRBD2 (6 bases each). This CDR3 has 13 residues. Germline CDR1 and CDR2: SQVTM and ANQGSEA. The CDR3 is CSVRTGMEGEMFF. In DNA form, the CDR3 reads TGCAGCGTCCGCACCGGCATGGAGGGGGAGATGTTTTTT.

The chain couples TRBV29-1 to TRBJ2-7; 7 nucleotides match TRBD1. V shed 2 bases, J shed 4 bases, and the junction held 11 bases outside the gene matches. The CDR3 covers 15 residues. Germline V gene lookup returns CDR1 SQVTM and CDR2 ANQGSEA. CDR3 loop: CSVEIWDSGNYEQYF. The CDR3 nucleotides read TGCAGCGTTGAAATCTGGGACAGTGGCAATTACGAGCAGTACTTC.

To note about this clonotype: Being one base from a much bigger clone, this may be a read error. The CDR3 coding sequence is TGTGCCAGCAGTGAACAGGGAGAGCGCACTGAAGTTTTCTTT. Its protein is CASSEQGERTEVFF. This chain connects TRBV28 to TRBJ1-1; D is possibly TRBD1 (6 bases). CDR3 size: 14 residues. The V gene's germline CDR1 is MDHEN and CDR2 SYDVKM.

A word on this clonotype: A junction boundary mismatches the germline segment, possibly from a read error. V is TRBV6-1 and J is TRBJ2-7; D is unresolved. This CDR3 contains 14 residues. Germline loops: CDR1 MNHNS, CDR2 SASEGT. The DNA for the CDR3 is TGTGCCAGCAGAACTCCCCCCTCCGGCTACGAACAGTACTTC. This gives the protein CASRTPPSGYEQYF.

J is TRBJ1-1 and V is TRBV6-6; weak D call: TRBD1 (5 bases). CDR1 is MNHNY, CDR2 SVGAGI, per germline (reference sequence). The length of the CDR3 is 12 residues. Trimming removed 11 bases at V and 6 bases at J, with 16 bases between. The DNA for the CDR3 is TGTGCCTGCCGTGGGGGGGATGCTGAAGCTTTCTTT. Protein sequence: CACRGGDAEAFF.

This clonotype appeared many times. The chain carries TRBV10-1 and TRBJ1-6; a weak D match, TRBD1 (5 bases). The germline V gene has CDR1 WNHNN and CDR2 SYGVQD (reference sequence). This CDR3 region has 13 residues. The V end was cut by 4 bases, the J end by 9 bases, with 10 bases between. Here the CDR3 reads CASSVDTTSPLHF. In DNA, the CDR3 is TGCGCCAGCAGTGTGGACACAACTTCACCCCTCCACTTT.

This clonotype was counted only a few times. The J gene is TRBJ2-7, the V gene TRBV28; D possibly uses TRBD1 or TRBD2 (6 bases each). The CDR3 is 15 residues long. Deletions cut 6 bases from V and 2 bases from J, with 17 bases between. CDR1 and CDR2 from the germline V gene are MDHEN and SYDVKM. Here the CDR3 reads CASSTSWGAAYEQYF. For the CDR3, the DNA is TGTGCCAGCAGCACCTCTTGGGGGGCTGCCTACGAGCAGTACTTC. The whole variable domain, remainder taken from reference TRBV28 and TRBJ2-7, is DVKVTQSSRYLVKRTGEKVFLECVQDMDHENMFWYRQDPGLGLRLIYFSYDVKMKEKGDIPEGYSVSREKKERFSLILESASTNQTSMYLCASSTSWGAAYEQYFGPGTRLTVT.

This clonotype was picked up a small number of times. The rearrangement joins TRBV11-2 to TRBJ2-1; maybe TRBD2 (5 bases). From germline, CDR1 is SGHAT and CDR2 FQNNGV. V dropped 3 bases and J dropped 0 bases, with 9 bases sitting between them. The CDR3 is 15 residues long. The DNA of the CDR3 is TGTGCCAGCAGCTTTGAAGGGAGCTCCTACAATGAGCAGTTCTTC. The encoded protein is CASSFEGSSYNEQFF.

Turning to this clonotype: A read error is possible here, since a much larger clone lies one base away. V and J are TRBV30 and TRBJ1-1; D is uncertain. The CDR3 sequence is 12 residues long. The V and J ends lost 4 bases and 9 bases respectively, with 15 bases between them. CDR1 is GTSNPN, CDR2 SVGIG, per germline (reference sequence). In nucleotides, the CDR3 is TGTGCCTGGACCAAACGGTCCTGGAAAGCTTTCTTT. The encoded protein is CAWTKRSWKAFF.

On this clonotype: One base away lies a much larger clone, so this may be a sequencing read error. The chain couples TRBV11-3 to TRBJ2-5, with a tentative D call TRBD2 (6 bases). CDR1 and CDR2 (germline): SGHNT, YENEEA. Trimming removed 8 bases from V and 6 bases from J, with 19 bases in between. This CDR3 comprises 14 residues. The CDR3 nucleotides read TGTGCCAGCGACTTGGGTGGAGGAGGGAAGACCCAGTACTTC. Protein product: CASDLGGGGKTQYF.

Remarks on this clonotype: This could be a read error, since a much larger clone is one nucleotide away. The rearrangement joins TRBV5-1 to TRBJ2-1, with D possibly called TRBD1 or TRBD2 (5 bases each). The CDR3 consists of 11 residues. Per the germline V gene, CDR1 is SGHRS and CDR2 is YFSETQ. V was cut by 2 bases and J by 12 bases, with 9 bases left in between. For the CDR3, the DNA is TGCGCCAGCAGCTTAGGGACCTGGCAGTTCTTC. Amino acids: CASSLGTWQFF.

This clonotype has a single count. One end of the junction varies from germline; a read error may be responsible. CDR3 sequence reads: CASTLGGSGQGRYF. CDR3 DNA sequence: TGTGCGAGCACCTTAGGGGGCTCAGGACAGGGAAGGTACTTC. This chain uses TRBV11-2 with TRBJ2-7; 8 bases are shared with TRBD1. CDR3 size: 14 residues. Germline lookup yields CDR1 SGHAT and CDR2 FQNNGV.

In regard to this clonotype: One end of the junction varies from germline; a read error may be responsible. The genes are TRBV12-3 or TRBV12-4 and TRBJ2-1; D not certain. The CDR3 is made up of 12 amino acids. The CDR3 loop reads CASSYGRNEQFF. CDR3 DNA: TGTGCCAGTAGTTACGGGCGTAATGAGCAGTTCTTC.

V usage is TRBV6-2 or TRBV6-3 and J usage is TRBJ2-1, with 7 bases aligning to TRBD2. The CDR3 contains 14 residues. V lost 7 bases, J lost 7 bases, and 10 bases stayed unmatched. CDR1 MNHEY and CDR2 SVGEGT come from the germline V gene. In DNA, the CDR3 is TGTGCCAGCACTTCGACGCGGGAGCGAAATGAGCAGTTCTTC. Translated, it gives CASTSTRERNEQFF.

A remark on this clonotype: Being one base from a much bigger clone, this may be a read error. The genes are TRBV24-1 and TRBJ2-1, with D perhaps TRBD1 (6 bases). Trimming cost V 3 bases and J 4 bases, with 9 bases left between them. The CDR3 consists of 14 residues. Germline lookup yields CDR1 KGHDR and CDR2 SFDVKD. The CDR3, as DNA: TGTGCCACCAGTGATCCACAGGGTTACAATGAGCAGTTCTTC. Encoded protein: CATSDPQGYNEQFF.

Comments on this clonotype: A junction boundary mismatches the germline segment, possibly from a read error. This CDR3 reads CVSSSGAFHETHYF. CDR3 bases: TGTGTCAGCAGCTCCGGGGCTTTCCATGAGACCCATTACTTC. The rearrangement uses TRBV11-2 and TRBJ2-5; D may be TRBD1 or TRBD2 (5 bases each). Per the germline V gene, CDR1 is SGHAT and CDR2 is FQNNGV. CDR3 length equals 14 residues.

Points on this clonotype: Relative to the germline gene, one junction end is altered; a read error may explain this. This chain links TRBV11-2 with TRBJ2-7, with D uncertain. The CDR3 is made up of 14 amino acids. Germline-derived CDR1 and CDR2 are SGHAT and FQNNGV. The CDR3 DNA reads TGTGCCAGCAGCTTAGTCTCAAGCTCCTACGTGCAGTATTTC. Protein: CASSLVSSSYVQYF.

This clonotype came up once. The CDR3 spells CASSLATGVRVTQYF. CDR3 sequence (DNA): TGTGCCAGTAGCCTAGCCACCGGGGTAAGGGTGACCCAGTACTTC. The gene calls are TRBV11-2 and TRBJ2-5, with TRBD2 as a possible D gene (5 bases). Trimming took 9 bases from V and 7 from J, leaving 24 bases between them. Looked up from germline, CDR1 is SGHAT and CDR2 is FQNNGV. The CDR3 covers 15 residues.

V and J are TRBV11-2 and TRBJ2-7; D is possibly TRBD2 (5 bases). The germline CDR1 and CDR2 sequences are SGHAT and FQNNGV. This CDR3 spans 15 amino acids. CDR3: CNSGLDPQRSYEQYF. The CDR3 DNA reads as TGTAACAGCGGCTTAGATCCCCAGAGGTCCTACGAGCAGTACTTC.

This clonotype is a singleton in its sample. V and J are TRBV28 and TRBJ2-6, with D perhaps matching TRBD1 (5 bases). This CDR3 contains 16 residues. V was pared by 4 bases and J by 0 bases, with 10 bases between. CDR1 is MDHEN and CDR2 is SYDVKM in the germline V gene. The CDR3 sequence: CASSSTENSGANVLTF. Written as DNA, the CDR3 is TGTGCCAGCAGTTCGACAGAAAACTCTGGGGCCAACGTCCTGACTTTC.

This clonotype was seen more than once but under ten times. The chain uses TRBV5-1 and TRBJ2-3; TRBD2 agrees at 14 bases. The germline V gene encodes CDR1 SGHRS and CDR2 YFSETQ. Trimming removed 2 bases from V and 5 bases from J; junction bases left unmatched: 4. The CDR3 covers 16 residues. This chain's CDR3 is CASSFGTSGGLDTQYF. The CDR3 DNA reads as TGCGCCAGCAGCTTTGGGACTAGCGGGGGCTTAGATACGCAGTATTTT.

Many counts were recorded for this clonotype. V usage is TRBV5-1 and J usage is TRBJ2-1; no clear D. V was trimmed by 4 bases and J by 5 bases, leaving 13 bases between them. The CDR3 sequence is 14 residues long. Germline loops: CDR1 SGHRS, CDR2 YFSETQ. CDR3 coding DNA: TGCGCCAGCAGCCCCGGCGGCCTTAACAATGAGCAGTTCTTC. Amino acid sequence: CASSPGGLNNEQFF.

This clonotype was seen once. This chain uses TRBV7-9 with TRBJ2-3; either TRBD1 or TRBD2 may supply D (5 bases each). V lost 2 bases to trimming and J lost 5 bases, with 17 bases between them. The CDR3 is 16 residues long. CDR1 and CDR2 (germline): SEHNR, FQNEAQ (reference sequence). The DNA for the CDR3 is TGTGCCAGCAGCTTATTTCGGGGACCCGGAGTAGATACGCAGTATTTT. Protein product: CASSLFRGPGVDTQYF.

A note on this clonotype: One end of the junction varies from germline; a read error may be responsible. V gene TRBV4-1 combines with J gene TRBJ2-1; 14 bases are a match to TRBD2. Germline lookup yields CDR1 MGHRA and CDR2 YSYEKL. This CDR3 is built from 16 residues. The CDR3, as DNA: TGCGCCAGTAGCCAAGCAGGGACTAGCGGGAGTCTTGAGCAGCTCTTC. This codes for CASSQAGTSGSLEQLF.

V gene TRBV6-1 combines with J gene TRBJ2-1, with D possibly called TRBD1 or TRBD2 (5 bases each). V lost 6 bases, J lost 12 bases, and 15 bases lay in between. There are 12 residues in the CDR3. Germline CDR1 and CDR2: MNHNS and SASEGT. CDR3 protein: CASSEFGATQFF. The CDR3 region has the DNA TGTGCCAGCAGCGAATTCGGGGCTACGCAGTTCTTC.

The J gene is TRBJ2-5, the V gene TRBV11-2; D is perhaps TRBD2 (7 bases). Per germline, CDR1 SGHAT and CDR2 FQNNGV. Trimming shortened V by 7 bases and J by 11 bases, and 23 bases separated the two germline ends. The CDR3 contains 14 residues. The CDR3 reads CASTKSGGYNEQYF. CDR3 nucleotides: TGTGCCAGCACTAAGTCGGGGGGCTACAATGAGCAGTACTTC.

There are a few counts of this clonotype. A read error is possible here, since a much larger clone lies one base away. The chain recombines TRBV5-4 with TRBJ2-7; 9 bases align to TRBD1. This CDR3 comprises 13 residues. Looked up from germline, CDR1 is SGHNT and CDR2 is YYREEE (reference sequence). CDR3 loop: CTSSQGQGREQYF. The CDR3 DNA sequence: TGTACCAGCAGCCAGGGACAGGGACGAGAGCAGTACTTC.

Concerning this clonotype: The final CDR3 position lacks the conserved phenylalanine or tryptophan, pointing to a likely read error. The limits of the CDR3 on the DNA are not certain, so only TCRdb's listed CDR3 is given. The chain is built from TRBV29-1 and TRBJ2-3; the D call TRBD1 from the table was never checked on the DNA. Germline V gene sequence: CDR1 SQVTM, CDR2 ANQGSEA. The CDR3 length equals 15 residues, ends included. The CDR3 sequence: CSVEGQGKGTDTQYI.

Comments on this clonotype: One end of the junction varies from germline; a read error may be responsible. CDR3 in DNA: TGTACCAGCTGCCCATTGACGGGCACTGGGGAGCTGTTTTTT. Its protein is CTSCPLTGTGELFF. The genes are TRBV11-2 and TRBJ2-2; D remains unclear. This CDR3 has 14 residues. In germline, CDR1 is SGHAT, CDR2 FQNNGV.